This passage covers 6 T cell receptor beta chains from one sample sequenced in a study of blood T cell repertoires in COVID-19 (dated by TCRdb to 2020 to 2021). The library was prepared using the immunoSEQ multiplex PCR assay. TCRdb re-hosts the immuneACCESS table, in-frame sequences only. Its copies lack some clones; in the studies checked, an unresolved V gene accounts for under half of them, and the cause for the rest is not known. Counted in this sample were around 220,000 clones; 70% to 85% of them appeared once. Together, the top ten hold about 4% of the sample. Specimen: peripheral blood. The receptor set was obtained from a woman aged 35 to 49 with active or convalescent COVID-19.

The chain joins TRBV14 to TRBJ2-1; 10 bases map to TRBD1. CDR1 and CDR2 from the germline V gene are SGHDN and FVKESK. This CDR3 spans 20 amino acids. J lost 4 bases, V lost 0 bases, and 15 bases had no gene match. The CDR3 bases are TGTGCCAGCAGCCAAGATGTGGGACAGGGGTTTAAGGCGGGGTACAATGAGCAGTTCTTC. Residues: CASSQDVGQGFKAGYNEQFF.

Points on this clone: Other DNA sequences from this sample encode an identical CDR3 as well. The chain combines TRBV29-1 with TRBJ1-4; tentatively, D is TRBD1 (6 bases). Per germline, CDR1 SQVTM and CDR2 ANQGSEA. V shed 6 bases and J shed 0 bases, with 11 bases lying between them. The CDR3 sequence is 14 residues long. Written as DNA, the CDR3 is TGCAGCGTCTCTAAGGGGGCAACTAATGAAAAACTGTTTTTT. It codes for CSVSKGATNEKLFF.

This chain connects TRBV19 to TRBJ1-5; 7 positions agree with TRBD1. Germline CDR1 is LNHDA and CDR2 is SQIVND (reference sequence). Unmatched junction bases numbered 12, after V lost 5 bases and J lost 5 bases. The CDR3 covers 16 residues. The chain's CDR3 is CASSVGEGAFYQPQHF. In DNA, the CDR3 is TGTGCCAGTAGTGTTGGTGAGGGGGCGTTTTATCAGCCCCAGCATTTT.

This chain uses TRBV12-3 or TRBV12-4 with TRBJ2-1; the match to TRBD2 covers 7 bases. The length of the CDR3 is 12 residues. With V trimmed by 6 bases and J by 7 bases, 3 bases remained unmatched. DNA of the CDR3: TGTGCCAGCAGGGGACTAAAGAATGAGCAGTTCTTC. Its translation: CASRGLKNEQFF.

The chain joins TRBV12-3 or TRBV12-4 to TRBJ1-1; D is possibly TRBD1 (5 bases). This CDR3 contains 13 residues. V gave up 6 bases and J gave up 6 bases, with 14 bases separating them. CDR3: CASSTGASAEAFF. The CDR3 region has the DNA TGTGCCAGCAGCACAGGAGCCAGCGCTGAAGCTTTCTTT.

The CDR3 nucleotides read TGTGCCATCAGTGAGTGGTTGACACCGAGCTATGGCTACACCTTC. It specifies CAISEWLTPSYGYTF. The chain carries TRBV10-3 and TRBJ1-2; no reliable D call. V dropped 1 base and J dropped 4 bases, with 13 bases sitting between them. The germline V gene encodes CDR1 ENHRY and CDR2 SYGVKD. The CDR3 covers 15 residues.